Shown below are 3 T cell receptor beta chains from a single sample sequenced in a study of shared clonotypes between healthy human individuals. TCRdb's table, derived via immunoSEQ multiplex PCR, lists solely in-frame clones and lacks some. The sample gives 2.3 million or so clones, 93% of which show up once; about 0.39% is in the top ten. The sample consisted of naive CD4+ T cells from PBMCs. As for subset: CD45RA+ positively selected. All receptors derive from a man aged 18-30 years in good health. Some clones in this sample may be carry-over from other donors' samples.

The rearrangement uses TRBV7-9 and TRBJ2-2, with D hard to call. V lost 6 bases and J 4 bases, leaving 12 bases between the germline ends. Germline-derived CDR1 and CDR2 are SEHNR and FQNEAQ (reference sequence). This CDR3 spans 14 amino acids. CDR3 nucleotide sequence: TGTGCCAGCAGTGTGGGCGGAAGCACCGGGGAGCTGTTTTTT. Translation: CASSVGGSTGELFF. Supplemented by reference TRBV7-9 and TRBJ2-2, the full variable domain reads DTGVSQNPRHKITKRGQNVTFRCDPISEHNRLYWYRQTLGQGPEFLTYFQNEAQLEKSRLLSDRFSAERPKGSFSTLEIQRTEQGDSAMYLCASSVGGSTGELFFGEGSRLTVL.

J is TRBJ1-4 and V is TRBV5-1; 9 nucleotides agree with TRBD1. V was pared by 4 bases and J by 5 bases, with 6 bases of the junction left unmatched. The V gene's germline CDR1 is SGHRS and CDR2 YFSETQ. The CDR3 consists of 15 residues. CDR3 nucleotides: TGCGCCAGCAGCCAAACCGGGACAGGGAATGAAAAACTGTTTTTT. Its protein is CASSQTGTGNEKLFF.

The chain employs TRBV28 and TRBJ2-7; the match to TRBD1 covers 10 bases. From germline, CDR1 is MDHEN and CDR2 SYDVKM. The CDR3 loop spans 16 amino acids. The junction had 7 bases not matched to a gene; V was cut back by 3 bases and J by 2 bases. Written as DNA, the CDR3 is TGTGCCAGCAGTTTTTTTGGCGGACAGGGGGCCTACGAGCAGTACTTC. Its protein product is CASSFFGGQGAYEQYF.